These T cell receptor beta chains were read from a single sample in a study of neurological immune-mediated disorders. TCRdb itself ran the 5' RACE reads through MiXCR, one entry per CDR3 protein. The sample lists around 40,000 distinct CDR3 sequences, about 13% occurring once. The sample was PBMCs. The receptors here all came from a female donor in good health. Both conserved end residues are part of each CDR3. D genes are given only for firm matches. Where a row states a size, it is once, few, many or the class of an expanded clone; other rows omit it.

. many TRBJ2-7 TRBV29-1 TGCAGCGTTGCTAGAAGCCACGAGCAGTACTTC CSVARSHEQYF
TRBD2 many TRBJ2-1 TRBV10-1 TGCGCCAGCAGTGGTAATAGCGGGAGGCCTAGCAATGAGCAGTTCTTC CASSGNSGRPSNEQFF
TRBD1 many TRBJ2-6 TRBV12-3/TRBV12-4 TGTGCCAGCAGTGGGGACAGCCTCTCTGGGGCCAACGTCCTGACTTTC CASSGDSLSGANVLTF
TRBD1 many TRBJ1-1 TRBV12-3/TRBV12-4 TGTGCCAGCAGTTTAGTCCGACAGGGCACTGAAGCTTTCTTT CASSLVRQGTEAFF
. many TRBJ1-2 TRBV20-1 TGCAGTGCCCCATCAGAGGGAGACTATGGCTACACCTTC CSAPSEGDYGYTF
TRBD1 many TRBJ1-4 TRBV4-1 TGCGCCAGCAGCCCGGGACAGGCTAATGAAAAACTGTTTTTT CASSPGQANEKLFF
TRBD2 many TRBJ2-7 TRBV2 TGTGCCAGCACCCCCGTGAGGGACTATTCCTACGAGCAGTACTTC CASTPVRDYSYEQYF
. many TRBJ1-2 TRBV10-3 TGTGCCATCAGTGAGTCGGGCAGGGAGTATGGCTACACCTTC CAISESGREYGYTF
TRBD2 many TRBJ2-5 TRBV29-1 TGCAGCGTCATTCCCGGCGGACTAGCGGGCCGAGGGGAGACCCAGTACTTC CSVIPGGLAGRGETQYF
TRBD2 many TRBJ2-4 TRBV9 TGTGCCAGCAGCGCCCGGATAGCGGGAGGGTTCTCCAAAAACATTCAGTACTTC CASSARIAGGFSKNIQYF
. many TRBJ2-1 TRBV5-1 TGCGCCAGCAGCCTTGGAAGTTTGTCGGGACTTAACAATGAGCAGTTCTTC CASSLGSLSGLNNEQFF
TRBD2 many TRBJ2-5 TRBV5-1 TGCGCCAGCAGCTCGGCCCGTTACGGGGGGTACCAAGAGACCCAGTACTTC CASSSARYGGYQETQYF
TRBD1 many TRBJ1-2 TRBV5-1 TGCGCCAGCAGCGAAAGGACAGGGGGCGACCGTGACTACACCTTC CASSERTGGDRDYTF
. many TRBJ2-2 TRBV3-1 TGTGCCAGCAGCCAGTCAGTAGTAGGAGGGGAGCTGTTTTTT CASSQSVVGGELFF
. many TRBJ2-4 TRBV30 TGTGCCTGGAGTCCTGGGGCCCAAAACATTCAGTACTTC CAWSPGAQNIQYF
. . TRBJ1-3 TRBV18 TGTGCCAGCTCACCACGAACAGAACCTGGAAACACCATATATTTT CASSPRTEPGNTIYF
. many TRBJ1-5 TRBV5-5 TGTGCCAGCAGCTTGGCGGGAATTAATCAGCCCCAGCATTTT CASSLAGINQPQHF
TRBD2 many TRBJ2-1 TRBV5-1 TGCGCCAGCAGCTTGTTAATCCTAGCGGACAATGAGCAGTTCTTC CASSLLILADNEQFF
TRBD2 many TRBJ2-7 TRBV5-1 TGCGCCAGCAGCACCGGTTGGGTAGCGGGGAAATACGAGCAGTACTTC CASSTGWVAGKYEQYF
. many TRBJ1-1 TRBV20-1 TGCAGTGCCCAGGACACCTACACTGAAGCTTTCTTT CSAQDTYTEAFF
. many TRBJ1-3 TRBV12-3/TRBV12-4 TGTGCCAGCAGTTTTACAGGGAAGAGTGGAAACACCATATATTTT CASSFTGKSGNTIYF
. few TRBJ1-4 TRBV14 TGTGCCAGCAGCCTCAAGCTCACGGGCAATAATGAAAAACTGTTTTTT CASSLKLTGNNEKLFF
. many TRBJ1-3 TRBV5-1 TGCGCCAGCAGCTTAACAGGGAGCTCTGGAAACACCATATATTTT CASSLTGSSGNTIYF
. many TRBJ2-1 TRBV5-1 TGCGCCAGCAGCTCGGGGGGCGGGAGCTCCTACAATGAGCAGTTCTTC CASSSGGGSSYNEQFF
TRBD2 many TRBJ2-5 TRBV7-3 TGTGCCAGCAGCGAAACTGGACTAGCGGGGAGAGAGACCCAGTACTTC CASSETGLAGRETQYF
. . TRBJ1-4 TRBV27 TGTGCCAGCAGTTTATCGGGGCAGGGTGAAAAACTGTTTTTT CASSLSGQGEKLFF
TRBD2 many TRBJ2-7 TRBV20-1 TGCAGTGCTAGGACTAGCGGGGTCTCCTACGAGCAGTACTTC CSARTSGVSYEQYF
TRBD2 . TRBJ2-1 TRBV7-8 TGTGCCAGCAGCTTAGTCTGGGGAGGGGTGGGGCCGAGCCCCTACAATGAGCAGTTCTTC CASSLVWGGVGPSPYNEQFF
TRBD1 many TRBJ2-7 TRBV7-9 TGTGCCAGCGGCGGGACAGGGACCTACGAGCAGTACTTC CASGGTGTYEQYF
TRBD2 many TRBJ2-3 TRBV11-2 TGTGCCAGCAGCTTTAGCGGGAGGGGCCTAGATACGCAGTATTTT CASSFSGRGLDTQYF
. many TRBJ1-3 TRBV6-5 TGTGCCACATCCCCTTCAGGGGCAGGAAACACCATATATTTT CATSPSGAGNTIYF
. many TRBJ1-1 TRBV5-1 TGCGCCAGCAGCTTGGCGCCAGGGAGCACTGAAGCTTTCTTT CASSLAPGSTEAFF
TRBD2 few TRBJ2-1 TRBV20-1 TGCAGTGGAGGTGATAGCGGGGTAAACAATGAGCAGTTCTTC CSGGDSGVNNEQFF
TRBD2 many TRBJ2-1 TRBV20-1 TGCAGTGCTAGGGGTTGGGAGCGGGGCGAGTTCTTC CSARGWERGEFF
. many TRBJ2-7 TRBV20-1 TGCAGTGCTAGAGGGACTTTCAGCTCCTACGAGCAGTACTTC CSARGTFSSYEQYF
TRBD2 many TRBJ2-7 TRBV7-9 TGTGCCAGCAGCCCAGGACTAGCGGGGCACTACGAGCAGTACTTC CASSPGLAGHYEQYF
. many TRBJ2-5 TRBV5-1 TGCGCCAGCAGCCCGGGGGTTCGGGAGACCCAGTACTTC CASSPGVRETQYF
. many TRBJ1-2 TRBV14 TGTGCCAGCAGCCAAGCCGGATATCTAGGCTACACCTTC CASSQAGYLGYTF
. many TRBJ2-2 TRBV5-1 TGCGCCAGCAGCTTGGTCAGCCTCTCCCCGAACACCGGGGAGCTGTTTTTT CASSLVSLSPNTGELFF
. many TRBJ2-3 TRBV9 TGTGCCAGCAGCGTAGACAGGGTTTCGGCAGATACGCAGTATTTT CASSVDRVSADTQYF
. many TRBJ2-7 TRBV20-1 TGCAGTGCTGAGGGGGTACAGGAGCGCTACGAGCAGTACTTC CSAEGVQERYEQYF
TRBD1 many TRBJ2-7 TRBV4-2 TGTGCCAGCAGCCAAGGGACAGGGGGCCTCCACTCCTACGAGCAGTACTTC CASSQGTGGLHSYEQYF
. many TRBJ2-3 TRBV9 TGTGCCAGCAGCGTAGGCGAGGGGGACAGCACAGATACGCAGTATTTT CASSVGEGDSTDTQYF
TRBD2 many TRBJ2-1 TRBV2 TGTGCCAGCAGTCCAGCTAGCGGGGGATACAATGAGCAGTTCTTC CASSPASGGYNEQFF
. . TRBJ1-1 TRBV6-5 TGTGCCAGCAGCCGCGAGCGTGAAGCTTTCTTT CASSREREAFF
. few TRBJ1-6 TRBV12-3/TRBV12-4 TGTGCCAGCACCCCCGGGGGGCATAATTCACCCCTCCACTTT CASTPGGHNSPLHF
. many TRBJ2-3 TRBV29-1 TGCAGCGTTGAAGATCCGGTCGGGGCGAGCACAGATACGCAGTATTTT CSVEDPVGASTDTQYF
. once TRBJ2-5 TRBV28 TGTACCAGCAGTTTACCTGACACCCAAGAGACCCAGTACTTC CTSSLPDTQETQYF
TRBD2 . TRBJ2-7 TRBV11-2 TGTGCCAGCAGCTACGGAGCGGGGACCTACGAGCAGTACTTC CASSYGAGTYEQYF
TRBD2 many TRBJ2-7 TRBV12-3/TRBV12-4 TGTGCCAGTGGGGGGGGGGCCTACGAGCAGTACTTC CASGGGAYEQYF
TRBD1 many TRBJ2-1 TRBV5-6 TGTGCCAGCAGCTTGCCGGGACAGGGGGCTCATGAGCAGTTCTTC CASSLPGQGAHEQFF
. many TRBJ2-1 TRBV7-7 TGTGCTAGCAGCTTAGGGTCCTTAGGGGAGCAGTTCTTC CASSLGSLGEQFF